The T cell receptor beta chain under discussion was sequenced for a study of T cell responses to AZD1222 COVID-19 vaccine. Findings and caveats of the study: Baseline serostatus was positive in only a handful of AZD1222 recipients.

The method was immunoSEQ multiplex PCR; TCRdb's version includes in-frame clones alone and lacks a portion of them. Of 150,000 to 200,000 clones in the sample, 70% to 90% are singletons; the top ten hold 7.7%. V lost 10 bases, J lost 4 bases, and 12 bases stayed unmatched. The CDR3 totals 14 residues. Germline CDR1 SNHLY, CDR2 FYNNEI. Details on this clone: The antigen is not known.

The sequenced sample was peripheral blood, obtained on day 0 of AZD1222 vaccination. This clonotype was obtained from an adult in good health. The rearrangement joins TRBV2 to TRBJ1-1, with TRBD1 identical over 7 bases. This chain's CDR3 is CAIHQDRTVTEAFF. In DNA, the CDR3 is TGTGCCATCCACCAGGACAGGACGGTCACTGAAGCTTTCTTT.